Listed here are 12 T cell receptor beta chains from one sample, sequenced in a study of blood T cells in healthy people across ages (dated by TCRdb to 2013 to 2016). The library came from 5' RACE. Sequenced on an Illumina HiSeq 2500. A second PCR of roughly 7 to 11 cycles was performed with a sample-barcoded 5' primer and a J-beta primer mix. TCRdb trimmed the raw reads at Q25, called clones with MiXCR and kept productive beta chains. Each CDR3 protein appears once, grouped with its most common genes and DNA. For this sample the table gives hundreds of thousands of distinct CDR3 sequences, of which 20% to 25% were detected only once. About 3.6% of the sample is taken by the ten largest. Sample: blood. These receptors were taken from an older man in good health.

This clonotype has ten or more counts. This chain links TRBV28 with TRBJ2-2; 8 positions agree with TRBD1. Germline CDR1 is MDHEN and CDR2 is SYDVKM. The CDR3 spans 16 residues. J lost 4 bases, V lost 3 bases, and 7 bases had no gene match. In DNA form, the CDR3 reads TGTGCCAGCAGTTTTCAGGGGGCGCCGGGCACCGGGGAGCTGTTTTTT. It specifies CASSFQGAPGTGELFF.

This clonotype has a count of ten or more. The chain combines TRBV4-3 with TRBJ2-1; 8 bases map to TRBD2. Trimming took 1 base from V and 1 from J; bases not matched to a gene: 3. From germline, CDR1 is LGHNA and CDR2 YSLEER. CDR3 length: 16 amino acids. CDR3 region: CASSQGIAGSYNEQFF. For the CDR3, the DNA is TGCGCCAGCAGCCAAGGCATAGCGGGGTCCTACAATGAGCAGTTCTTC.

This clonotype was counted between two and nine times. V usage is TRBV14 and J usage is TRBJ2-7, with unresolved D. V gave up 0 bases and J gave up 3 bases, with 15 bases separating them. Germline V lookup: CDR1 SGHDN, CDR2 FVKESK. The length of the CDR3 is 16 residues. CDR3 bases: TGTGCCAGCAGCCAAGATGAAAGGGTGATGAACTACGAGCAGTACTTC. Amino acids: CASSQDERVMNYEQYF.

V usage is TRBV28 and J usage is TRBJ1-4; 7 positions agree with TRBD1. The CDR3 length is 16 residues. The junction had 12 bases not matched to a gene; V was cut back by 3 bases and J by 8 bases. Germline CDR1 is MDHEN and CDR2 is SYDVKM. The CDR3 loop is CASSFQQGGAYEKLFF. The CDR3 region has the DNA TGTGCCAGCAGTTTCCAGCAGGGGGGCGCGTACGAAAAACTGTTTTTT.

The table lists this clonotype with many counts. The gene calls are TRBV5-5 and TRBJ2-1; unclear D gene. Germline CDR1 reads SGHKS; CDR2 reads YYEKEE (reference sequence). CDR3 length equals 16 residues. Between the trimmed V and J ends, which lost 2 bases and 0 bases, there was a span of 12 bases. The CDR3 nucleotides read TGTGCCAGCAGCTTCGTTGCCGGGCCCTCCTACAATGAGCAGTTCTTC. Translation: CASSFVAGPSYNEQFF.

This sequence joins TRBV6-2 or TRBV6-3 and TRBJ2-5, with D perhaps matching TRBD1 (6 bases). The end of the DNA aligns better with TRBJ2-7, so the J call may be wrong. The CDR3 runs 13 residues. Per the germline V gene, CDR1 is MNHEY and CDR2 is SVGEGT. CDR3 DNA: TGTGCCAGCAGTGCCCCAGGGGACTACGAGCAGTACTTC. Its protein product is CASSAPGDYEQYF.

This clonotype turned up a few times. V usage is TRBV7-9 and J usage is TRBJ2-5, with 7 bases matching TRBD2. The CDR3 length is 18 residues. The V gene end was trimmed by 4 bases and the J gene end by 2 bases; junction bases not matched to a gene: 16. Looked up from germline, CDR1 is SEHNR and CDR2 is FQNEAQ (reference sequence). The CDR3 coding sequence is TGTGCCAGCAGCTCAGTGGTGACGGGAGGCGACTATCAAGAGACCCAGTACTTC. Translating gives CASSSVVTGGDYQETQYF.

V usage is TRBV20-1 and J usage is TRBJ2-1; TRBD2 might be the D (7 bases). This CDR3 comprises 15 residues. Trimming removed 3 bases at V and 4 bases at J, with 16 bases between. Germline CDR1 reads DFQATT; CDR2 reads SNEGSKA (reference sequence). The CDR3 reads CSASSKAGAYNEQFF. CDR3 DNA: TGCAGTGCTAGTTCTAAGGCGGGGGCGTACAATGAGCAGTTCTTC.

The V and J genes are TRBV10-3 and TRBJ1-2; no clear D. Germline CDR1 is ENHRY and CDR2 is SYGVKD. The V end was cut by 3 bases, the J end by 0 bases, with 8 bases between. This CDR3 is 14 amino acids long. The CDR3, as DNA: TGTGCCATCAGTGAAGGTTTAGCTAACTATGGCTACACCTTC. Its translation is CAISEGLANYGYTF.

This clonotype was counted between two and nine times. The gene calls are TRBV5-1 and TRBJ2-5; 7 bases are shared with TRBD1. This CDR3 is built from 14 residues. Germline V gives CDR1 SGHRS, CDR2 YFSETQ. Germline trimming cut 5 bases from V and 3 bases from J; bases unmatched to any gene: 7. The CDR3 loop is CASSGQALEETQYF. As DNA, the CDR3 is TGCGCCAGCAGTGGACAGGCGCTTGAAGAGACCCAGTACTTC.

This clonotype was picked up many times. The chain recombines TRBV5-1 with TRBJ2-5; TRBD2 agrees at 12 bases. The CDR3 runs to 16 residues. J was trimmed by 2 bases and V by 2 bases; bases with no gene match: 4. Germline lookup yields CDR1 SGHRS and CDR2 YFSETQ. The CDR3 is CASSLLAGGGQETQYF. DNA of the CDR3: TGCGCCAGCAGCTTACTAGCGGGAGGAGGGCAAGAGACCCAGTACTTC.

This chain connects TRBV15 to TRBJ1-3; D is uncertain. Germline V gives CDR1 LNHNV, CDR2 YYDKDF (reference sequence). The CDR3 contains 12 residues. Trimming removed 6 bases from V and 0 bases from J, with 3 bases in between. CDR3: CATSNSGNTIYF. The CDR3 DNA follows: TGTGCCACCAGTAACTCTGGAAACACCATATATTTT.